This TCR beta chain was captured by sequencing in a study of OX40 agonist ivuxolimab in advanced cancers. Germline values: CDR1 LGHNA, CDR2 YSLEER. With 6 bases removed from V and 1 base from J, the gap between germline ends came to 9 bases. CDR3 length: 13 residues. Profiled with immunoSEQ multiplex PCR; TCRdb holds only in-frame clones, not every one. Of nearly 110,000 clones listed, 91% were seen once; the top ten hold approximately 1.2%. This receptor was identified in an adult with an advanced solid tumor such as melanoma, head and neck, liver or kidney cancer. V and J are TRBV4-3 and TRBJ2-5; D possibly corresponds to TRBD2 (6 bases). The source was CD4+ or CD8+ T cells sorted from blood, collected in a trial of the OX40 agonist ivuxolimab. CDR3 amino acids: CASSRGFQETQYF. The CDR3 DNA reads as TGCGCCAGCAGTCGGGGGTTCCAAGAGACCCAGTACTTC.